Presented here are 32 T cell receptor beta chains from one specimen sequenced in a study of blood T cell repertoires in COVID-19. Clones were read by immunoSEQ multiplex PCR, and TCRdb kept only the in-frame ones, dropping some. This table holds 290,000 or so clones, 87% found once. The material sequenced was peripheral blood. The receptors here all came from a man aged 18-30 years with active or convalescent COVID-19.

This chain connects TRBV27 to TRBJ2-2, with 14 bases that match TRBD2. The CDR3 sequence is 16 residues long. In germline, CDR1 is MNHEY, CDR2 SMNVEV (reference sequence). The V segment lost 4 bases and the J segment 5 bases; nucleotides outside the gene matches: 3. The CDR3 loop reads CASSSRTSGRTGELFF. The CDR3 DNA is TGTGCCAGCAGTTCCCGGACTAGCGGGAGGACCGGGGAGCTGTTTTTT.

This clone showed up just a few times. The rearrangement joins TRBV4-1 to TRBJ1-2; a possible D gene is TRBD1 (6 bases). Trimming took off 2 bases at V and 0 bases at J, with 10 bases between the two ends. CDR3 length: 15 amino acids. Germline values: CDR1 MGHRA, CDR2 YSYEKL. The CDR3 protein is CASSQLQGPNYGYTF. CDR3 coding DNA: TGCGCCAGCAGCCAATTACAGGGCCCTAACTATGGCTACACCTTC.

The chain uses TRBV23-1 and TRBJ2-7; TRBD1 is a possible D gene (6 bases). TRBV23-1 falls under the ORF class, with uncertain function. Trimming stripped 8 bases from V and 4 bases from J, with 18 bases between. The CDR3 consists of 14 residues. CDR3 loop: CASGGLPSPYEQYF. In nucleotides, the CDR3 is TGCGCCAGCGGGGGCCTTCCTTCCCCTTACGAGCAGTACTTC.

The chain is built from TRBV6-5 and TRBJ1-1, with 7 bases identical to TRBD1. J gave up 6 bases and V 6 bases, and 4 bases lay outside the gene matches. There are 12 residues in the CDR3. The germline gives CDR1 MNHEY, CDR2 SVGAGI. As DNA, the CDR3 is TGTGCCAGCAGAAGAGGGGGCTCTGAAGCTTTCTTT. Amino acid sequence: CASRRGGSEAFF.

This clone was counted once. An end of the junction differs from the germline gene, which may be a read error. The chain recombines TRBV5-5 with TRBJ2-2; possible D gene TRBD2, 5 bases. The CDR3 totals 14 residues. The germline V gene encodes CDR1 SGHKS and CDR2 YYEKEE (reference sequence). CDR3 DNA sequence: TGTGCCAGCAGATTGGACTTCCCAACCGGGGAGCTGTTTTTT. It is translated as CASRLDFPTGELFF. The whole variable domain, remainder taken from reference TRBV5-5 and TRBJ2-2, is DAGVTQSPTHLIKTRGQQVTLRCSPISGHKSVSWYQQVLGQGPQFIFQYYEKEERGRGNFPDRFSARQFPNYSSELNVNALLLGDSALYLCASRLDFPTGELFFGEGSRLTVL.

The gene calls are TRBV10-3 and TRBJ1-2; 9 bases line up with TRBD1. The junction had 3 bases not matched to a gene; V was cut back by 6 bases and J by 4 bases. CDR3 size: 13 residues. Germline V gives CDR1 ENHRY, CDR2 SYGVKD. CDR3 bases: TGTGCCATCAGCCCGGGACAGGGCTATGGCTACACCTTC. Amino acid sequence: CAISPGQGYGYTF.

V gene TRBV18 combines with J gene TRBJ2-2; D not resolved. CDR3 length equals 14 residues. The germline V gene has CDR1 KGHSH and CDR2 LQKENI. The ends were cut back, 3 bases at V and 7 bases at J, with 12 bases in the middle. CDR3 amino acids: CASSPRVADGELFF. The CDR3 DNA sequence: TGTGCCAGCTCACCCCGGGTCGCGGACGGGGAGCTGTTTTTT.

The J gene is TRBJ2-7, the V gene TRBV7-9; TRBD1 matches at 8 bases. The CDR3 has 17 residues. V was clipped by 4 bases and J by 0 bases; unmatched bases: 11. Germline assignment: CDR1 SEHNR and CDR2 FQNEAQ (reference sequence). The CDR3 nucleotides read TGTGCCAGCAGCTCTGGCCGGGACAGGACCTTCTCCTACGAGCAGTACTTC. Protein: CASSSGRDRTFSYEQYF.

This chain uses TRBV2 with TRBJ2-1; 7 bases map to TRBD2. CDR3 size: 15 residues. The germline CDR1 and CDR2 sequences are SNHLY and FYNNEI. J lost 3 bases, V lost 4 bases, and 6 bases had no gene match. The CDR3 DNA reads TGTGCCAGCAGTGCAGCGGGACTTTACTACAATGAGCAGTTCTTC. Its protein product is CASSAAGLYYNEQFF.

V is TRBV5-1 and J is TRBJ1-1; TRBD1 aligns across 7 bases. Germline-derived CDR1 and CDR2 are SGHRS and YFSETQ. The CDR3 loop spans 12 amino acids. J was trimmed by 3 bases and V by 8 bases; bases with no gene match: 4. The CDR3 sequence is CASKQGHTEAFF. The CDR3, as DNA: TGCGCCAGTAAACAGGGGCACACTGAAGCTTTCTTT.

In this sample, this clone turned up a few times. J is TRBJ1-1 and V is TRBV5-3; D might be TRBD1 (6 bases). TRBV5-3 is flagged as an ORF with uncertain function. The V and J ends lost 2 bases and 6 bases respectively, with 11 bases between them. CDR3 length equals 13 residues. The CDR3 DNA reads as TGTGCCAGAAGCTTCCGGCAGGGGTCTGAAGCTTTCTTT. Protein sequence: CARSFRQGSEAFF.

V is TRBV13 and J is TRBJ2-3, with 8 bases identical to TRBD2. V trimming: 4 bases; J trimming: 6 bases; junction bases outside the gene matches: 3. Germline-derived CDR1 and CDR2 are PRHDT and FYEKMQ (reference sequence). The CDR3 spans 13 residues. The CDR3, as DNA: TGTGCCAGCAGCTCCCCTAGCGGGGATACGCAGTATTTT. Its translation is CASSSPSGDTQYF.

The J gene is TRBJ2-3, the V gene TRBV3-1 (or the pseudogene TRBV3-2), with 16 bases fitting TRBD2. Germline CDR1 is LGHDT and CDR2 is YNNKEL (reference sequence). V dropped 0 bases and J dropped 0; count of bases not matched to a gene: 12. This CDR3 spans 22 amino acids. CDR3: CASSQDLGTSGGVPPSTDTQYF. The CDR3 bases are TGTGCCAGCAGCCAAGATCTCGGGACTAGCGGGGGGGTTCCTCCTAGCACAGATACGCAGTATTTT.

The chain combines TRBV18 with TRBJ1-2; D ambiguous. The germline V gene encodes CDR1 KGHSH and CDR2 LQKENI. The CDR3 length is 13 residues. V shed 3 bases and J shed 4 bases, with 9 bases lying between them. CDR3 nucleotides: TGTGCCAGCTCACCTGATAACGGCTATGGCTACACCTTC. This gives the protein CASSPDNGYGYTF. Full variable domain (rest looked up from reference TRBV18 and TRBJ1-2): NAGVMQNPRHLVRRRGQEARLRCSPMKGHSHVYWYRQLPEEGLKFMVYLQKENIIDESGMPKERFSAEFPKEGPSILRIQQVVRGDSAAYFCASSPDNGYGYTFGSGTRLTVV.

This sequence joins TRBV5-4 and TRBJ2-1; 11 nucleotides match TRBD2. The germline CDR1 and CDR2 sequences are SGHNT and YYREEE (reference sequence). V shed 3 bases, J shed 7 bases, and the junction held 12 bases outside the gene matches. There are 17 residues in the CDR3. The CDR3 loop reads CASSSIYIAGGPNEQFF. The CDR3 bases are TGTGCCAGCAGCTCCATCTATATAGCGGGGGGGCCAAATGAGCAGTTCTTC.

The gene calls are TRBV9 and TRBJ1-5, with TRBD1 matching 10 bases. Per the germline V gene, CDR1 is SGDLS and CDR2 is YYNGEE. Germline trimming cut 0 bases from V and 5 bases from J; bases unmatched to any gene: 2. This CDR3 contains 15 residues. The CDR3: CASSVDGQGDQPQHF. The CDR3 DNA follows: TGTGCCAGCAGCGTAGACGGACAGGGGGATCAGCCCCAGCATTTT.

V and J are TRBV13 and TRBJ2-1, with D perhaps TRBD2 (5 bases). This CDR3 has 16 amino acids. Deletions cut 1 base from V and 0 bases from J, with 10 bases between. Germline V lookup: CDR1 PRHDT, CDR2 FYEKMQ (reference sequence). The CDR3 coding sequence is TGTGCCAGCAGCTTAGTAGCGTCTCACTCCTACAATGAGCAGTTCTTC. Translated, it gives CASSLVASHSYNEQFF.

The V call is TRBV7-2, the J call TRBJ2-7; TRBD2 matches at 7 bases. The CDR3 has 16 residues. The trim removed 5 bases at V and 0 bases at J, leaving 10 bases unmatched. Germline-derived CDR1 and CDR2 are SGHTA and FQGNSA. CDR3: CASSQKPLAVSYEQYF. The CDR3 DNA sequence: TGTGCCAGCAGCCAAAAACCCCTAGCGGTCTCCTACGAGCAGTACTTC.

The chain recombines TRBV28 with TRBJ1-3; D may be TRBD1 (6 bases). V was cut by 5 bases and J by 4 bases, with 9 bases left in between. Per germline, CDR1 MDHEN and CDR2 SYDVKM. CDR3 length: 13 amino acids. The DNA of the CDR3 is TGTGCCAGCAGTGGAGGACAGGGAAACACCATATATTTT. Translated: CASSGGQGNTIYF.

The rearrangement joins TRBV2 to TRBJ2-1; 13 bases line up with TRBD2. Unmatched junction bases numbered 7, after V lost 3 bases and J lost 8 bases. The CDR3 runs to 16 residues. Germline-derived CDR1 and CDR2 are SNHLY and FYNNEI. The CDR3 DNA reads TGTGCCAGCAGTGAGCAACTAGCGGGAGGGGTGGATGAGCAGTTCTTC. Translated, it gives CASSEQLAGGVDEQFF.

The chain combines TRBV7-2 with TRBJ1-1; 8 bases are shared with TRBD1. V lost 5 bases and J lost 6; bases outside the gene matches: 8. Germline V gives CDR1 SGHTA, CDR2 FQGNSA. The CDR3 has 14 amino acids. The DNA for the CDR3 is TGTGCCAGCAGCCCAAACAGGGGGAGCGCTGAAGCTTTCTTT. It yields the protein CASSPNRGSAEAFF.

The table lists this clone with a count of one. The rearrangement uses TRBV10-3 and TRBJ2-1; 10 nucleotides align to TRBD2. Per the germline V gene, CDR1 is ENHRY and CDR2 is SYGVKD. V lost 7 bases, J lost 0 bases, and 3 bases stayed unmatched. This CDR3 is built from 15 residues. CDR3 region: CAITASGSSYNEQFF. The CDR3, as DNA: TGTGCCATCACTGCTAGCGGGAGCTCCTACAATGAGCAGTTCTTC.

The rearrangement joins TRBV13 to TRBJ2-7, with 9 bases lining up with TRBD2. CDR1 is PRHDT and CDR2 is FYEKMQ in the germline V gene (reference sequence). The trim removed 4 bases at V and 6 bases at J, leaving 7 bases unmatched. The CDR3 extends over 14 amino acids. The CDR3 coding sequence is TGTGCCAGCAGCTCGGGACTAGCAATCGGCGAGCAGTACTTC. As protein: CASSSGLAIGEQYF.

CDR3 in amino acids: CASSQEATSPSQETQYF. The CDR3 coding sequence is TGTGCCAGCAGCCAAGAGGCGACTAGTCCCTCACAAGAGACCCAGTACTTC. The rearrangement joins TRBV4-2 to TRBJ2-5; D might be TRBD2 (6 bases). The germline CDR1 and CDR2 sequences are LGHNA and YNFKEQ. This CDR3 contains 17 residues. V lost 0 bases to trimming and J lost 2 bases, with 16 bases between them.

This chain links TRBV9 with TRBJ1-2, with 7 bases that match TRBD1. J was trimmed by 0 bases and V by 1 base; bases with no gene match: 9. CDR3 length: 17 amino acids. CDR1 SGDLS and CDR2 YYNGEE come from the germline V gene. The DNA of the CDR3 is TGTGCCAGCAGCGTATCGGGAGGGGGCCGTTCTAACTATGGCTACACCTTC. Residues: CASSVSGGGRSNYGYTF.

This chain uses TRBV7-2 with TRBJ1-6, with D unresolved. The germline V gene has CDR1 SGHTA and CDR2 FQGNSA. The ends were cut back, 1 base at V and 10 bases at J, with 5 bases in the middle. CDR3 length: 12 amino acids. The DNA for the CDR3 is TGTGCCAGCAGCTTAGACACATCACCCCTCCACTTT. Protein product: CASSLDTSPLHF.

This rearrangement joins TRBV28 to TRBJ2-5; perhaps TRBD1 as D (7 bases). The germline V gene has CDR1 MDHEN and CDR2 SYDVKM. The V gene lost 2 bases and the J gene lost 5 bases, with 18 bases spanning the gap. The CDR3 totals 16 residues. Here the CDR3 DNA reads TGTGCCAGCAGTTTAAGGGGACAGACCGCGGGGGAGACCCAGTACTTC. The encoded protein is CASSLRGQTAGETQYF.

This chain's CDR3 is CASSLDRLGYTF. The CDR3 region has the DNA TGCGCCAGCAGCCTCGACAGGTTGGGCTACACCTTC. The chain has TRBV5-1 and TRBJ1-2; D possibly corresponds to TRBD1 (6 bases). Germline lookup yields CDR1 SGHRS and CDR2 YFSETQ. The CDR3 is 12 residues long. The ends were cut back, 4 bases at V and 8 bases at J, with 12 bases in the middle.

The V gene is TRBV6-5, the J gene TRBJ1-6; TRBD1 aligns across 8 bases. Germline V gene data show CDR1 as MNHEY and CDR2 as SVGAGI. The junction had 3 bases not matched to a gene; V was cut back by 2 bases and J by 6 bases. The CDR3 has 15 amino acids. The CDR3, as DNA: TGTGCCAGCAGTTACGAAGGACAGGGTAATTCACCCCTCCACTTT. Its translation is CASSYEGQGNSPLHF.

The chain recombines TRBV5-5 with TRBJ2-7; TRBD1 matches 8 bases. Germline CDR1 reads SGHKS; CDR2 reads YYEKEE (reference sequence). Trimming cost V 0 bases and J 3 bases; bases outside gene matches: 8. There are 16 residues in the CDR3. The CDR3 DNA reads TGTGCCAGCAGCTTGGCAGGGGGCGGACTAAGCTACGAGCAGTACTTC. Translation gives CASSLAGGGLSYEQYF. Combining the CDR3 with reference TRBV5-5 and TRBJ2-7 gives the whole variable domain DAGVTQSPTHLIKTRGQQVTLRCSPISGHKSVSWYQQVLGQGPQFIFQYYEKEERGRGNFPDRFSARQFPNYSSELNVNALLLGDSALYLCASSLAGGGLSYEQYFGPGTRLTVT.

The gene calls are TRBV6-4 and TRBJ1-1, with D hard to call. The V gene's germline CDR1 is MRHNA and CDR2 SNTAGT. Trimming cost V 5 bases and J 0 bases, with 7 bases left between them. This CDR3 has 13 residues. The CDR3 DNA follows: TGTGCCAGCAGTTTCAGGTTGAACACTGAAGCTTTCTTT. Protein product: CASSFRLNTEAFF.

V gene TRBV5-1 combines with J gene TRBJ2-1; TRBD2 matches 8 bases. The CDR3 loop spans 16 amino acids. The V and J ends lost 6 bases and 6 bases, in that order; junction bases with no gene match: 14. Germline V CDR1 and CDR2: SGHRS, YFSETQ. The CDR3, as DNA: TGCGCCAGCATGCAGGACGGGAGGGCATTGGGCAATGAGCAGTTCTTC. This gives the protein CASMQDGRALGNEQFF.